The T cell receptor (beta chain) under discussion was sequenced for a study of shared clonotypes between healthy human individuals. Study-wide background: The donors, a couple of women and three men, were aged 18 to 49. General observations from the study: A handful of donors shared 4.5% to 6.5% of their naive CD4 clonotypes. Clonotype sharing among donors was thought likely to change with sequencing depth.

Comment on this clone: The target antigen is unknown.

When replicate PCRs were run on sorted subsets, they used about 220 ng DNA, some 33,000 T cell genomes. Only in-frame clones appear in the TCRdb table, and some are missing; sequencing was by immunoSEQ multiplex PCR. The sample has about 2.3 million clones; 80% to 95% are singletons. The TCR was taken from a young man in good health. Some clones in this sample may be carry-over from other donors' samples. What was sequenced was naive CD4+ T cells from PBMCs. Subset specified: CD45RA+ positively selected.

The CDR3 nucleotides read TGTGCCATCAGCGGACTAGCGGGATCGAACACCGGGGAGCTGTTTTTT. Its protein is CAISGLAGSNTGELFF. The chain carries TRBV10-3 and TRBJ2-2; 12 nucleotides match TRBD2. Trimming at V came to 6 bases and at J to 0 bases, leaving 2 bases not matched to a gene. CDR3 length equals 16 residues. Germline V gene data show CDR1 as ENHRY and CDR2 as SYGVKD.